These T cell receptor beta chains were read from a single sample in a study of cytotoxic CD8 clonotypes in ibrutinib-treated CLL. Here immunoSEQ multiplex PCR was the method, and the copy in TCRdb shows in-frame clones only, minus some. The table records roughly 190,000 clones, roughly 72% of them present only once. Here the sequenced sample was PBMCs, taken after 24 months of ibrutinib treatment. These receptors originate from a human donor with chronic lymphocytic leukemia. Both conserved end residues are part of each CDR3. A D gene is named only where the DNA matches it firmly.

d_call	v_call	j_call	cdr3_aa
TRBD1	TRBV19	TRBJ2-1	CASTGRGPYNEQFF
TRBD2	TRBV4-2	TRBJ2-1	CASSSRGYRLASNEQFF
NA	TRBV4-3	TRBJ1-2	CASSQPGVYGYTF
NA	TRBV11-2	TRBJ2-7	CASSFYGSYEQYF
NA	TRBV4-1	TRBJ2-1	CASSQGYRADEQFF
TRBD1	TRBV27	TRBJ1-5	CASSLKGTARTPGNQPQHF
NA	TRBV19	TRBJ1-4	CASSNQGRNEKLFF
NA	TRBV7-2	TRBJ2-3	CASSITGSDTQYF
NA	TRBV23-1	TRBJ2-1	CASSQSPPSFDEQFF
TRBD2	TRBV19	TRBJ2-7	CASSRTSGNYEQYF
NA	TRBV4-2	TRBJ2-7	CASSQVDSNEQYF
NA	TRBV7-6	TRBJ2-5	CASSLARPGQGRGETQYF
NA	TRBV5-6	TRBJ2-7	CASSLPIHDEQYF
NA	TRBV27	TRBJ2-7	CLNDEQYF
NA	TRBV19	TRBJ2-7	CASSKGQTYEQYF
NA	TRBV13	TRBJ2-7	CASSLGLVPTSYEQYF